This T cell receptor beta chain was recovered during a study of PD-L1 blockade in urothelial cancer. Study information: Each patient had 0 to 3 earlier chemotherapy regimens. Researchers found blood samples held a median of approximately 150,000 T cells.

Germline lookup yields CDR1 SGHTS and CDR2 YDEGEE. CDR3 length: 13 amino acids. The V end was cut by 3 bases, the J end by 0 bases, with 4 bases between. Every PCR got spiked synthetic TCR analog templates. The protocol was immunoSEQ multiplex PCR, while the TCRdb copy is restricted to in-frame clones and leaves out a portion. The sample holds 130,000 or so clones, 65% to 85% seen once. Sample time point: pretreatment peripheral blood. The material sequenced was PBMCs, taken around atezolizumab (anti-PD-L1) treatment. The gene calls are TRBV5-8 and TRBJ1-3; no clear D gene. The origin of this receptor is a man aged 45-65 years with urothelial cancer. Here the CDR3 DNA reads TGTGCCAGCAGCTACGGCTCTGGAAACACCATATATTTT. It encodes CASSYGSGNTIYF.